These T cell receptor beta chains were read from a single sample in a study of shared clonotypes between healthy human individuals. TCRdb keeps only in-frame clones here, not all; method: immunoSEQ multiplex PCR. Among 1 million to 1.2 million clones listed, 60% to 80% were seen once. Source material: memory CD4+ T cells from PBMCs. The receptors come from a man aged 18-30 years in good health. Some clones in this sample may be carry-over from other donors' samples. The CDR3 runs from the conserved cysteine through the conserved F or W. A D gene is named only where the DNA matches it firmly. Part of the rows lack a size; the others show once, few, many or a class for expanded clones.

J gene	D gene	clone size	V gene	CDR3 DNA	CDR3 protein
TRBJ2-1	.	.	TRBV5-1	TGCGCCAGCAGCTTGAGCGGCTCCTACAATGAGCAGTTCTTC	CASSLSGSYNEQFF
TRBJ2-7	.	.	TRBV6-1	TGTGCCAGCACCAGGGCTAAGGAGCAGTACTTC	CASTRAKEQYF
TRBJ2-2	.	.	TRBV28	TGTGCCAGCAGAAGGACAGCCGGCGCCGGGGAGCTGTTTTTT	CASRRTAGAGELFF
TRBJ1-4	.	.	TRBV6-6	TGTGCCAGCAGCTTAGTCCGGGACGGAGATGAAAAACTGTTTTTT	CASSLVRDGDEKLFF
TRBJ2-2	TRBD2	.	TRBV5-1	TGCGCCAGCAGCTTAGACAGGGGGTTCGGAATCGCTAGCGGGAGGATGCCCGGGGAGCTGTTTTTT	CASSLDRGFGIASGRMPGELFF
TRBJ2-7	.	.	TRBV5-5	TGTGCCAGCAGCGAAGGATGGAGCTCCTACGAGCAGTACTTC	CASSEGWSSYEQYF
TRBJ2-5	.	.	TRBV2	TGTGCCAGCACTCTTGCCTCGAAGACCCAGTACTTC	CASTLASKTQYF
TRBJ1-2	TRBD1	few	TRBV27	TGTGCCAGCAGTTTATTCGGGACAGGGGGCGCCCCTATTACCTTC	CASSLFGTGGAPITF
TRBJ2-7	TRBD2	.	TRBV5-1	TGCGCCAGCAGCTTGGCAATGACTAGCGGGAGACCCTACGAGCAGTACTTC	CASSLAMTSGRPYEQYF
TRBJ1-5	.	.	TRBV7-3	TGTGCCAGCAGCCCAACAGGCAATCAGCCCCAGCATTTT	CASSPTGNQPQHF
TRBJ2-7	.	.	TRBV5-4	TGTGCCAGCAGCTCGATACAGGGTTACGAGCAGTACTTC	CASSSIQGYEQYF
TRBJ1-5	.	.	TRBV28	TGTGCCAGCAGTCCTTACGGACATCCAAATCAGCCCCAGCATTTT	CASSPYGHPNQPQHF
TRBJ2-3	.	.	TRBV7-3	TGTGCCAGCAGCCAGCCGGCCCTTACGCAGTATTTT	CASSQPALTQYF
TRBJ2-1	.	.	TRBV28	TGTGCCAGCAGTTTATCTGGAGCTAGCCAGAATGAGCAGTTCTTC	CASSLSGASQNEQFF
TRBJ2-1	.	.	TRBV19	TGTGCCAGTAGTCGAACTTTTGGCTCCTACAATGAGCAGTTCTTC	CASSRTFGSYNEQFF
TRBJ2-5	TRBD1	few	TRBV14	TGTGCCAGCAGCCAACTACAGGGGCGAGGACAAGAGACCCAGTACTTC	CASSQLQGRGQETQYF
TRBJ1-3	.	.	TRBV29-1	TGCAGCGTCTTTACTAACTCTGGAAACACCATATATTTT	CSVFTNSGNTIYF
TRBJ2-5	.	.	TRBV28	TGTGCCAGCAGTTTAAGCGGGTTCGGGACCCAGTACTTC	CASSLSGFGTQYF
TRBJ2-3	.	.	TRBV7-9	TGTGCCAGCAGCTCGCGTCGGGACACAGATACGCAGTATTTT	CASSSRRDTDTQYF
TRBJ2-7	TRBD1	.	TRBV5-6	TGTGCCAGCAGCCCCAGGGGGCTAACCTCCTACGAGCAGTACTTC	CASSPRGLTSYEQYF
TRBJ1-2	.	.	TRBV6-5	TGTGCCAGCAGTTCTGGAGGAAATGGCTACACCTTC	CASSSGGNGYTF
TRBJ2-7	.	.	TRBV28	TGTGCCAGCAGTTTATTTCGGGTTGCGGCCTACGAGCAGTACTTC	CASSLFRVAAYEQYF
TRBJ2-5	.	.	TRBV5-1	TGCGCCAGCAGCTTTCTAGAGACCCAGTACTTC	CASSFLETQYF
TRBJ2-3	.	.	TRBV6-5	TGTGCCAGCAGGGGGCCAGATACGCAGTATTTT	CASRGPDTQYF
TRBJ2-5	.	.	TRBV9	TGTGCCAGCAGCCCTGGGGGACGGACATACCAAGAGACCCAGTACTTC	CASSPGGRTYQETQYF
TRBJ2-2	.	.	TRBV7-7	TGTGCCAGCAGCTTAGAGTGGCATTCAGGGGAGCTGTTTTTT	CASSLEWHSGELFF
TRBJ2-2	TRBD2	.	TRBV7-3	TGTGCCAGCAGCTTAAACCGCGGACTAGCGGGACGCACCGGGGAGCTGTTTTTT	CASSLNRGLAGRTGELFF
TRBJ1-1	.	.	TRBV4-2	TGTGCCAGCAGCCAAGGAGCCACAGGGAGGGAAGCTTTCTTT	CASSQGATGREAFF
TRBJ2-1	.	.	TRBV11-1	TGTGCCAGCAGCTATAAGGACAGGGAGGGTACAATGGGGCAGTTCTTC	CASSYKDREGTMGQFF
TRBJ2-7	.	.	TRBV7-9	TGTGCCAGCAGCTTGGGCGTTGAGCCCTACGAGCAGTACTTC	CASSLGVEPYEQYF
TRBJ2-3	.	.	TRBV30	TGTGCCTGGAGTGTATCGGGGACGGGCACAGATACGCAGTATTTT	CAWSVSGTGTDTQYF
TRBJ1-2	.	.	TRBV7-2	TGTGCCAGCAGCTTGTCGGGGTTGGTGGGCTACACCTTC	CASSLSGLVGYTF
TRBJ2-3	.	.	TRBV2	TGTGCCAGCAGTGGTTTGGCGAAAACAGATACGCAGTATTTT	CASSGLAKTDTQYF
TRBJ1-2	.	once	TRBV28	TGTGCCAGCAGTTCCACTCCATACTATGGCTACACCTTC	CASSSTPYYGYTF
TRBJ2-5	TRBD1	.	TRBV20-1	TGCAGCGGGACAGGGGAAGAGACCCAGTACTTC	CSGTGEETQYF
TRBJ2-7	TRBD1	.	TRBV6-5	TGTGCCAGCAGCCGCTCCGGGACAGGGGGGACCGAGCAGTACTTC	CASSRSGTGGTEQYF
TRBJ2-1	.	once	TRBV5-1	TGCGCCAGCAGCTTGACAGGGCTCACAGACAATGAGCAGTTCTTC	CASSLTGLTDNEQFF
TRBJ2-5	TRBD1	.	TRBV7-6	TGTGCCAGCAGCTTGACAGGGGACCTTGCGCGAGAGACCCAGTACTTC	CASSLTGDLARETQYF
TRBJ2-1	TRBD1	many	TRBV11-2	TGTGCCAGCAGCTCAGACAGGGGGTCTTACAATGAGCAGTTCTTC	CASSSDRGSYNEQFF
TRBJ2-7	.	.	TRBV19	TGTGCCAGTAGTCCCCGAGGGTCGGGAAAGTCCTACGAGCAGTACTTC	CASSPRGSGKSYEQYF
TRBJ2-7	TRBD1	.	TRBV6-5	TGTGCCAGCAGCCCCGGATCCGGTTACAGGGGCGAGCAGTACTTC	CASSPGSGYRGEQYF
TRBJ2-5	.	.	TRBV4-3	TGCGCCAGCAGCCAAGTTCGGAGCGGGGCTCCAGGGGGGGAGACCCAGTACTTC	CASSQVRSGAPGGETQYF
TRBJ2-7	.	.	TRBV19	TGTGCCAGTAGTATGATCGTAACCTCCTACGAGCAGTACTTC	CASSMIVTSYEQYF
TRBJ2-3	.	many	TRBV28	TGTGCCACTCAAAATCCGTCCGGGGGTACAGATACGCAGTATTTT	CATQNPSGGTDTQYF
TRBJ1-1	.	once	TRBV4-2	TGTGCCAGCAGCCACCCATCTGCGGGGGGGCTAAGGAACACTGAAGCTTTCTTT	CASSHPSAGGLRNTEAFF
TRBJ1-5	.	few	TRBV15	TGTGCCACCAGCAGAGATGGGGTGGTGGGGAGCAATCAGCCCCAGCATTTT	CATSRDGVVGSNQPQHF
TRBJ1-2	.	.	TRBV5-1	TGCGCCAGCAGCTTGGCCTTTTCGACACCTTGGGACTATGGCTACACCTTC	CASSLAFSTPWDYGYTF
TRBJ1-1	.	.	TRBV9	TGTGCCAGCAGCCCCCGAGGAAGGAGGGAGGGCACTGAAGCTTTCTTT	CASSPRGRREGTEAFF
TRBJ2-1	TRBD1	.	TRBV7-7	TGTGCCAGCAGCCTCCGGGACAGCTACAATGAGCAGTTCTTC	CASSLRDSYNEQFF
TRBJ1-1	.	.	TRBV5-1	TGCGCCAGCAGCCCGCAGGGCATTGGGAACACTGAAGCTTTCTTT	CASSPQGIGNTEAFF